These T cell receptor beta chains were read from a single sample in a study of PD-1 blockade in classical Hodgkin lymphoma. Produced via immunoSEQ multiplex PCR; TCRdb's table is partial and in-frame only. This table has 80,000 to 100,000 clones, over 85% appearing once. The sequenced sample was peripheral blood mononuclear cells (PBMCs), obtained at baseline. The receptor source for this set is a human donor with classical Hodgkin lymphoma. Both conserved end residues are part of each CDR3. The order of the fields is V gene, D gene, CDR3 protein. A D gene is named only where the DNA matches it firmly.

>TRBV5-1|-
CASYPSVGGETQYF
>TRBV30|-
CAWSVQVSTEAFF
>TRBV4-1|-
CASSQSPSTTGWLFAQYF
>TRBV13|-
CASSLRLDYNEQFF
>TRBV7-2|-
CASSPGGAVYNEQFF
>TRBV19|-
CASSIGGRGRRNTEAFF
>TRBV28|-
CASSLSPEAFF
>TRBV2|-
CASNGGGYTF
>TRBV6-5|-
CASHPDSLNTGELFF
>TRBV7-9|-
CASSHGGSYGYTF
>TRBV27|-
CASSSPFSYEQYF
>TRBV6-1|-
CASSEQLNEQFF
>TRBV29-1|-
CSVVAGGYTEAFF
>TRBV7-2|-
CASSMTSRYTGELFF
>TRBV27|-
CASSLVRTLTEAFF
>TRBV7-3|-
CASSLTSADTQYF
>TRBV5-5|-
CASSNSGTSEAFF
>TRBV2|-
CASGWDEAFF
>TRBV7-9|-
CASSLGVRITDTQYF
>TRBV10-2|-
CASSGGESGGYTF
>TRBV9|TRBD1
CASSVGGTVSYTF
>TRBV19|-
CASSTNYEQYF
>TRBV18|-
CASSPYRVETEAFF
>TRBV11-3|TRBD2
CASSAGRVNEQYF
>TRBV7-6|TRBD1
CASSPRTGSNYGYTF
>TRBV28|TRBD1
CASSLPRGSSYNEQFF
>TRBV6-1|-
CASQTGALAYEQYF
>TRBV18|-
CASSPLGGPSSGNTIYF
>TRBV5-1|-
CASSLTQGGNTEAFF
>TRBV6-5|-
CASSYSQPHHEQYF
>TRBV2|-
CASSPRGQSGTAVVDTQYF
>TRBV19|-
CASSIVGYNEQFF
>TRBV5-6|TRBD1
CASSLGQGVNEQFF
>TRBV19|-
CASKWKEGTLYEQYF
>TRBV6-6|-
CASRDYTGPNYGYTF
>TRBV5-6|-
CASSHRRSTALDTQYF
>TRBV29-1|-
CSVYLWDNYGYTF
>TRBV19|-
CASSSFQETQYF
>TRBV7-9|TRBD1
CASSTKTGAYEQYF
>TRBV27|-
CASPIAPRAGGYTF
>TRBV27|TRBD1
CASSLSPTGQGFKGANVLTF
>TRBV15|-
CATSSRGRSYGYTF
>TRBV19|-
CASSVSRVGVYEQYF
>TRBV14|TRBD1
CASSQRPGTGFYEQYF
>TRBV10-3|-
CAISNGRPTDTQYF
>TRBV28|TRBD2
CASSSTGTSGRYEQYF
>TRBV9|TRBD1
CASSGTGGGYYGYTF
>TRBV7-9|-
CASSLEGKAAFF
>TRBV10-3|TRBD1
CAITSGTGVTYEQYF
>TRBV28|TRBD1
CASTLARTGGDEQYF
>TRBV4-1|-
CASSQGLTGYGYTF
>TRBV5-4|TRBD2
CASGGRGGSNEQFF
>TRBV10-2|TRBD1
CASSENGGGAWGYTF
>TRBV23-1|-
CASSQSKRRDYGYTF
>TRBV10-1|TRBD2
CASSASRTSGSYEQYF
>TRBV9|TRBD1
CASSLTGADLSGYTF
>TRBV7-2|-
CASSRGLSNQPQHF
>TRBV5-1|TRBD2
CASSLDAGGSTDTQYF
>TRBV7-9|-
CASSLAGDGELFF